The subject of this entry is one T cell receptor (beta chain). Its antigen is unknown. Sequencing used immunoSEQ multiplex PCR; TCRdb keeps in-frame clones, though not all of them. The data show tens of thousands of clones, approximately 95% seen once. The source of the sample is a study of cytomegalovirus exposure and HLA in healthy donors. Study outcomes and limitations: TCR clusters originating in the first cohort tended to co-occur in the 120 validation repertoires, according to a later analysis. Researchers counted around 170 TCR beta chains as cytomegalovirus-associated. In vitro data verified a few CMV-associated chains as specific for CMV antigens.

Deletions cut 1 base from V and 9 bases from J, with 16 bases between. CDR3 size: 15 residues. CDR1 SEHNR and CDR2 FQNEAQ come from the germline V gene (reference sequence). J is TRBJ2-1 and V is TRBV7-9, with D possibly TRBD1 on 5 matching bases. Sequencing was performed on PBMCs. The TCR originated in a young woman in good health and CMV-seronegative. The CDR3 region has the DNA TGTGCCAGCAGCTTAGGTTGGGGCAGGGCCGGTGAGCAGTTCTTC. Translation gives CASSLGWGRAGEQFF.